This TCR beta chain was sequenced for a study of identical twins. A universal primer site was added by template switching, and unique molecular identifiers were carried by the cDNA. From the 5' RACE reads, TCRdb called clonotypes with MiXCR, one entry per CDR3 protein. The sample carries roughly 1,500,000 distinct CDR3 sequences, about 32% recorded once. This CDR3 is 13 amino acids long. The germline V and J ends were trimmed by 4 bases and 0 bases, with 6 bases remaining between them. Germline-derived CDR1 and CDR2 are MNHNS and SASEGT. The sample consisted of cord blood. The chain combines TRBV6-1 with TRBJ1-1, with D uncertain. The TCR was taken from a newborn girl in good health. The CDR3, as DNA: TGTGCCAGCAGTGCGGCGGTGAACACTGAAGCTTTCTTT. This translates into CASSAAVNTEAFF.